This section outlines one T cell receptor (beta chain) sequence together with its context. Its antigen is unknown. Libraries were constructed by bulk RNA-seq. The TruSeq Stranded RNA sample prep kit was used to generate libraries of poly-A-enriched mRNA from an input of roughly 1 ug total RNA. Every sample was sequenced in triplicate, with paired-end sequencing run on a HiSeq 2500. Each mate in the RNA-seq data had a read length of 125 nucleotides. In the paper's pipeline: Reads were trimmed and aligned to hg38 using STAR v2.7, and quality control was done with FASTQC, RSeQC and multiqc. Salmon 0.14.1 was used to quantify gene expression levels as transcripts per million (TPM). The results of principal component analysis suggested that neither trial, library batch, sequencing batch, treatment regimen nor sex drove the transcriptomic profiles. The reads underwent TCRdb reprocessing, giving one record for each CDR3 protein sequence and no DNA. The V and J calls come from TCRdb's annotation, not from the publication. This sample lists approximately 400 distinct CDR3 sequences; roughly 94% were detected once. The ten biggest clones cover just over 9% of the sample.

The sample is drawn from a study of alternative splicing in chronic myeloid leukemia remission (dated by TCRdb to 2018 to 2021). Notes on the research overall: RNA sequencing was used to profile peripheral blood obtained from chronic-phase CML patients at diagnosis and at remission, and the resulting profiles were compared with those of healthy donors. Median ages of about 50 years at diagnosis, 56 to 70 at remission and about 37 for healthy controls were recorded. In terms of female/male counts, the diagnosis samples were 11/5, the remission samples were 8/3 and the controls were 2/4. Trizol was used to extract total RNA from peripheral blood mononuclear cells of diagnosis, remission and control samples. What the authors observed across the whole study: Blood cell composition varied strongly between timepoints, moving from enrichment of myeloid progenitors at diagnosis to enrichment of mature lymphoid cells at remission. At remission, blood cell composition was reshaped to resemble that of the lymphoid cell-enriched normal controls.

The CDR3 measures 14 amino acids from cysteine to phenylalanine. No DNA accompanies this entry. More than 5 healthy donors provided peripheral blood as normal controls. The sequenced sample consisted of PBMCs. The chain was built from TRBV12-3 or TRBV12-4 and TRBJ2-7; without DNA, the TCRdb call of TRBD2 cannot be checked. The clonotype originates from a person aged 25-55 years in good health. The CDR3: CASRRTSGSHEQYF.